The next 8 T cell receptor beta chains were all read from a single sample in a study of cytomegalovirus exposure and HLA in healthy donors. Produced via immunoSEQ multiplex PCR; TCRdb's table is partial and in-frame only. The top ten hold approximately 2% of the sample, which has some 140,000 clones, more than 70% seen once. Sequenced input: PBMCs. These TCRs come from a human donor in good health.

This clone occurred once. The genes are TRBV28 and TRBJ2-3; 8 nucleotides line up with TRBD2. Germline V CDR1 and CDR2: MDHEN, SYDVKM. J lost 0 bases, V lost 6 bases, and 5 bases had no gene match. CDR3 length: 15 amino acids. The CDR3 loop reads CASSDSSGSTDTQYF. DNA of the CDR3: TGTGCCAGCAGCGACTCTAGCGGGAGCACAGATACGCAGTATTTT.

The chain recombines TRBV27 with TRBJ2-2, with 11 bases aligning to TRBD2. Trimming cost V 5 bases and J 6 bases; bases outside gene matches: 14. Germline loops: CDR1 MNHEY, CDR2 SMNVEV (reference sequence). This CDR3 has 18 amino acids. The CDR3 coding sequence is TGTGCCAGCAGTCCGGCTAGCGGGAGGTCATCATACGCCGGGGAGCTGTTTTTT. Its protein product is CASSPASGRSSYAGELFF.

This chain joins TRBV19 and TRBJ1-4, with unresolved D. Per germline, CDR1 LNHDA and CDR2 SQIVND (reference sequence). Trimming stripped 3 bases from V and 4 bases from J, with 6 bases between. This CDR3 has 13 residues. The CDR3 reads CASSIGNNEKLFF. Written as DNA, the CDR3 is TGTGCCAGTAGTATCGGTAATAATGAAAAACTGTTTTTT.

This clone was seen once. The chain employs TRBV9 and TRBJ2-5, with 7 bases that match TRBD2. The CDR3 totals 15 residues. Losses at the gene ends were 0 bases for V and 5 bases for J; bases not matched to a gene: 7. CDR1 and CDR2 (germline): SGDLS, YYNGEE. The CDR3 DNA follows: TGTGCCAGCAGCGTAGGCGGGAGAAGGTTGGAGACCCAGTACTTC. This encodes CASSVGGRRLETQYF.

V is TRBV4-1 and J is TRBJ1-6, with D maybe TRBD1 (5 bases). The CDR3 is made up of 18 amino acids. Deletions cut 4 bases from V and 1 base from J, with 17 bases between. The germline V gene has CDR1 MGHRA and CDR2 YSYEKL. CDR3 in DNA: TGCGCCAGCAGCCCGAGGGGACTGGGATTGTCCTATAATTCACCCCTCCACTTT. Amino acid sequence: CASSPRGLGLSYNSPLHF.

The rearrangement uses TRBV5-1 and TRBJ1-3, with TRBD1 matching over 8 bases. This CDR3 comprises 15 residues. Germline V gene sequence: CDR1 SGHRS, CDR2 YFSETQ. The junction had 3 bases not matched to a gene; V was cut back by 0 bases and J by 4 bases. The CDR3 reads CASSLATGAGNTIYF. CDR3 bases: TGCGCCAGCAGCTTGGCGACAGGGGCAGGAAACACCATATATTTT.

This clone has just a few counts. V usage is TRBV7-2 and J usage is TRBJ1-6; 9 nucleotides align to TRBD1. The CDR3 loop spans 18 amino acids. After removal of 1 base from V and 7 bases from J, the junction contained 11 bases not matched to a gene. Looked up from germline, CDR1 is SGHTA and CDR2 is FQGNSA. The CDR3 sequence: CASSLGGGPGQGNSPLHF. CDR3 DNA: TGTGCCAGCAGCTTAGGTGGGGGCCCGGGACAGGGCAATTCACCCCTCCACTTT.

The J gene is TRBJ1-2, the V gene TRBV7-2; TRBD1 is a possible D gene (5 bases). The CDR3 length is 16 residues. CDR1 is SGHTA, CDR2 FQGNSA, per germline. Trimming shortened V by 5 bases and J by 4 bases, and 20 bases separated the two germline ends. The CDR3 sequence: CASSARPGYLSYGYTF. The CDR3 DNA is TGTGCCAGCAGCGCCCGTCCAGGGTATTTAAGCTATGGCTACACCTTC.